The clone carrying this TCR beta chain came up a few times. The record originates from a study of blood T cell repertoires in COVID-19. Study overall: Donors in the United States, Italy and Spain gave samples during acute or convalescent COVID-19. PBMCs, B-cell-depleted T cells, or T cells were the source of the cDNA or gDNA that made up the material.

The authors' processing: Cell counts per sample came from amplifying reference gene primers. Libraries were prepared by immunoSEQ multiplex PCR; TCRdb keeps only in-frame clonotypes and omits some of them. The V and J calls and clone size come from that table; D and trimming were worked out from the DNA. Found here are around 190,000 clones, roughly 82% of them singletons; the top ten hold about 7.8%. Those enrolled in Seattle joined during active infection and were followed longitudinally afterward. The clonotype was recovered from a woman aged 60-75 years with COVID-19, enrolled during active disease. Source material: peripheral blood.

The CDR3 sequence is CASSTKPPSGGYNEQFF. CDR3 coding DNA: TGTGCCAGCAGTACCAAACCTCCTAGCGGGGGGTACAATGAGCAGTTCTTC. The J gene is TRBJ2-1, the V gene TRBV13, with TRBD2 matching over 11 bases. V was clipped by 6 bases and J by 4 bases; unmatched bases: 11. This CDR3 is 17 amino acids long. Germline values: CDR1 PRHDT, CDR2 FYEKMQ (reference sequence).